Listed below are T cell receptor beta chains from one sample, sequenced in a study of T cells after yellow fever vaccination. One entry per CDR3 protein results from TCRdb running MiXCR on the 5' RACE reads. The table lists 340,000 or so distinct CDR3 sequences, around 13% of them singletons. Here the sequenced sample was CD4+ T cells sorted from PBMCs, taken 15 days after the yellow fever booster vaccination. Source of these receptors: a man younger than 30 who received the YFV17D yellow fever vaccine. Both conserved end residues are trimmed from each CDR3. A row's size may be missing; if present it is once, few, many or a size class.

J gene: TRBJ1-5; V gene: TRBV7-2; clone size: -; CDR3 protein: ASSLVSSSNQPQH
J gene: TRBJ1-4; V gene: TRBV6-5; clone size: -; CDR3 protein: ASSGTGRFNEKLF
J gene: TRBJ2-4; V gene: TRBV6-2/TRBV6-3; clone size: few; CDR3 protein: ASTGTTWAKNIQY
J gene: TRBJ2-7; V gene: TRBV12-3/TRBV12-4; clone size: few; CDR3 protein: ASSLSPHSYEQY
J gene: TRBJ2-1; V gene: TRBV24-1; clone size: many; CDR3 protein: ATSARGGFDEQF
J gene: TRBJ1-1; V gene: TRBV15; clone size: few; CDR3 protein: ATSRDPGQKEAF
J gene: TRBJ2-1; V gene: TRBV28; clone size: -; CDR3 protein: ASSPVFGGAGSYNEQF
J gene: TRBJ2-7; V gene: TRBV10-1; clone size: few; CDR3 protein: ASSESPRLEQY
J gene: TRBJ1-2; V gene: TRBV29-1; clone size: few; CDR3 protein: SVGSRVGHGYT
J gene: TRBJ2-2; V gene: TRBV7-6; clone size: -; CDR3 protein: ASSLNSKPRPGELF
J gene: TRBJ2-4; V gene: TRBV7-8; clone size: -; CDR3 protein: ASSLAGTGVAKNIQY
J gene: TRBJ1-2; V gene: TRBV7-2; clone size: -; CDR3 protein: ASSSSWGASYGYT
J gene: TRBJ2-3; V gene: TRBV28; clone size: few; CDR3 protein: ASSLLAGADTQY
J gene: TRBJ1-1; V gene: TRBV7-9; clone size: -; CDR3 protein: ASRIQPGQNEAF
J gene: TRBJ2-7; V gene: TRBV7-2; clone size: -; CDR3 protein: ASSPGPGQGVYEQY
J gene: TRBJ2-5; V gene: TRBV7-9; clone size: many; CDR3 protein: ASSLSGGQETQY
J gene: TRBJ2-2; V gene: TRBV3-1; clone size: few; CDR3 protein: ASSQEGTDTGELF
J gene: TRBJ2-7; V gene: TRBV12-3/TRBV12-4; clone size: -; CDR3 protein: ASSFQGQISEQY
J gene: TRBJ2-5; V gene: TRBV3-1; clone size: many; CDR3 protein: ATLLSGQETQY
J gene: TRBJ1-2; V gene: TRBV5-1; clone size: few; CDR3 protein: ASSLDAGANYGYT